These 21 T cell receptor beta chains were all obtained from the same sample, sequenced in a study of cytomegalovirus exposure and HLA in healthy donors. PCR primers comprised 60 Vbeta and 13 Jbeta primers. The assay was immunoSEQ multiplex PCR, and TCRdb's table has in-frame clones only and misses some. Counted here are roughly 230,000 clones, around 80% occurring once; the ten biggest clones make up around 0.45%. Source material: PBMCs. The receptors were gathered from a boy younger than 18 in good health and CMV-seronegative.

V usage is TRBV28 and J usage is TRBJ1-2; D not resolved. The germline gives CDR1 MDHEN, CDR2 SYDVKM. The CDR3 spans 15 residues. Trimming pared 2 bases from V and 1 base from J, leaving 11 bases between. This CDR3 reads CASSLIPELNYGYTF. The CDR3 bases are TGTGCCAGCAGTTTAATTCCTGAGCTTAACTATGGCTACACCTTC.

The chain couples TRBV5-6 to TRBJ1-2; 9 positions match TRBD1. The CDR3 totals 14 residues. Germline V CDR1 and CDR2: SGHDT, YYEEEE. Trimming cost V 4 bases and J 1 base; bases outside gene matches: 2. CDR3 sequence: CASSRGQGNYGYTF. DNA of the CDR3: TGTGCCAGCAGCCGGGGACAGGGTAACTATGGCTACACCTTC.

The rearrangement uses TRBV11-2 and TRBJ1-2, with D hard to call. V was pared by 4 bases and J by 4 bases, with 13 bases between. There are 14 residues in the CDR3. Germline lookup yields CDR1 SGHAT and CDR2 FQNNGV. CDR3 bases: TGTGCCAGCAGCTCCAGTTCACATCCCTATGGCTACACCTTC. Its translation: CASSSSSHPYGYTF.

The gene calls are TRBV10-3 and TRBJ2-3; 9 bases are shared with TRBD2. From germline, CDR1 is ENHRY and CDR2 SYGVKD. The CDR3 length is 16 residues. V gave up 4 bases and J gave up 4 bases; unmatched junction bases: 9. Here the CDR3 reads CAISASVAGVPDTQYF. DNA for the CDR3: TGTGCCATCAGTGCTTCGGTAGCGGGAGTCCCAGATACGCAGTATTTT.

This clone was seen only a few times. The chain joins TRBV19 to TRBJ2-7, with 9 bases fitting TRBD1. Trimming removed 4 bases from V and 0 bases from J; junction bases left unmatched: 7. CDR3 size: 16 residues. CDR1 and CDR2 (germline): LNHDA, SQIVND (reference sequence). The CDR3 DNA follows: TGTGCCAGTAGTAATCACGGACAGGGGAGCTCCTACGAGCAGTACTTC. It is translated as CASSNHGQGSSYEQYF.

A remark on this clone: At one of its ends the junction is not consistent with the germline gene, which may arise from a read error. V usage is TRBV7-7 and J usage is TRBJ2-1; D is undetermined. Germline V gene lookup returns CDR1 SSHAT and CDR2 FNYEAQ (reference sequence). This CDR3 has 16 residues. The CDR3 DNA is TGTGCTAGCAGCTTAGCTGGTCCAGGCTCCTACAATGAGCAGTTCTTC. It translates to CASSLAGPGSYNEQFF.

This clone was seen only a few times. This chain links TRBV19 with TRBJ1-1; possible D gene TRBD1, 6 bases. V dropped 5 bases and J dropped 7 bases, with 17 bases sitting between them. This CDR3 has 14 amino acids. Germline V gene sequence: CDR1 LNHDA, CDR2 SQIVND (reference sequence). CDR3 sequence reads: CASSYHGTTVEAFF. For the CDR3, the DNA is TGTGCCAGTAGTTACCACGGGACAACTGTTGAAGCTTTCTTT.

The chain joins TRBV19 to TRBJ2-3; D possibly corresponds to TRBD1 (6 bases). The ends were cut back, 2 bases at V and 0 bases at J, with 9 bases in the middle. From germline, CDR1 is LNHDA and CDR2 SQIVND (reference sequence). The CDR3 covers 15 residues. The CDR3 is CASSIRTASTDTQYF. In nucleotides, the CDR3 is TGTGCCAGTAGTATACGGACAGCTAGCACAGATACGCAGTATTTT.

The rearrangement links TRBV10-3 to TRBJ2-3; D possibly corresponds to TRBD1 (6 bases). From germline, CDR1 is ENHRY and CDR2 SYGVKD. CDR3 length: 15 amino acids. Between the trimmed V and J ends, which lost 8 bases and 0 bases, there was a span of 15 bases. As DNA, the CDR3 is TGTGCCATCGGGGGCGAGGTCGCTAGCACAGATACGCAGTATTTT. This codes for CAIGGEVASTDTQYF.

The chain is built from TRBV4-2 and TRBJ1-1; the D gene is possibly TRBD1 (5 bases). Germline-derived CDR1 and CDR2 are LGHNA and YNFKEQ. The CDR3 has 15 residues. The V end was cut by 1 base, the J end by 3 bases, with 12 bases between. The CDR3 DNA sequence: TGTGCCAGCAGCCAAGTGGGCAGGGTCCACACTGAAGCTTTCTTT. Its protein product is CASSQVGRVHTEAFF.

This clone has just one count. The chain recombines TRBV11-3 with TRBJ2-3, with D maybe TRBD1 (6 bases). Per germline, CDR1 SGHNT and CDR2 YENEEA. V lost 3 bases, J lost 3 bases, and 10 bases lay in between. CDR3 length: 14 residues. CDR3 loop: CASSLGRGTDTQYF. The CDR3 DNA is TGTGCCAGCAGCTTGGGCAGGGGTACAGATACGCAGTATTTT.

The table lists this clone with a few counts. The CDR3 reads CASSYAENTEAFF. In DNA, the CDR3 is TGTGCCAGCAGTTACGCAGAAAACACTGAAGCTTTCTTT. This chain connects TRBV6-5 to TRBJ1-1; no clear D. Trimming left V 2 bases short and J 2 bases short, with 6 bases between. This CDR3 has 13 residues. The germline CDR1 and CDR2 sequences are MNHEY and SVGAGI.

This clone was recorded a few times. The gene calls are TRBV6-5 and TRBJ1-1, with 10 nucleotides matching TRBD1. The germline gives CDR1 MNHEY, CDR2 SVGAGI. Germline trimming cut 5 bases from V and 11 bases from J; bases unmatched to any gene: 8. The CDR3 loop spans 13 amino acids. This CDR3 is CASSVPGQGYAFF. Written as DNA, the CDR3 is TGTGCCAGCAGTGTCCCGGGACAGGGGTACGCTTTCTTT.

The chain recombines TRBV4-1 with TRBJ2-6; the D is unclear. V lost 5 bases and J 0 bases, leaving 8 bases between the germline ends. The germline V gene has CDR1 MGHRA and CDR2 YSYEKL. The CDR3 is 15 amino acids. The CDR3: CASSAADSGANVLTF. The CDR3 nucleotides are TGCGCCAGCAGCGCCGCAGACTCTGGGGCCAACGTCCTGACTTTC.

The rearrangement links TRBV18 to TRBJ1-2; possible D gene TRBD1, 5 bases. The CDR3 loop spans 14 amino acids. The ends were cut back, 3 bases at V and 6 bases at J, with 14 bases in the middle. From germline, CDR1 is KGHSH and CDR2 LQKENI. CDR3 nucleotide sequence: TGTGCCAGCTCACCCCTCGGCAGGGTTGATGGCTACACCTTC. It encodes CASSPLGRVDGYTF.

CDR3 residues: CASSLPTGAEQYF. Here the CDR3 DNA reads TGTGCCAGCAGCCTCCCAACAGGAGCCGAGCAGTACTTC. The rearrangement joins TRBV6-6 to TRBJ2-7; possibly TRBD1 for D (5 bases). Trimming cost V 6 bases and J 6 bases, with 15 bases left between them. CDR3 size: 13 residues. Germline values: CDR1 MNHNY, CDR2 SVGAGI (reference sequence).

DNA of the CDR3: TGTGCCTGGAGTTGGGGCAGCGCCTACGAGCAGTACTTC. Translated, it gives CAWSWGSAYEQYF. The chain combines TRBV30 with TRBJ2-7, with D possibly being TRBD1 (5 bases). Trimming cost V 2 bases and J 2 bases, with 10 bases left between them. This CDR3 is 13 amino acids long. Per germline, CDR1 GTSNPN and CDR2 SVGIG (reference sequence).

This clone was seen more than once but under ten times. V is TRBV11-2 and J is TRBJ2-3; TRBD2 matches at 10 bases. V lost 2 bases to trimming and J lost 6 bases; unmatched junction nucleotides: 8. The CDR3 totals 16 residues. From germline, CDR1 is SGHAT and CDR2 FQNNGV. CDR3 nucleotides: TGTGCCAGCAGCTTAAGCGGGGGGGCATTTGGGGATACGCAGTATTTT. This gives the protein CASSLSGGAFGDTQYF.

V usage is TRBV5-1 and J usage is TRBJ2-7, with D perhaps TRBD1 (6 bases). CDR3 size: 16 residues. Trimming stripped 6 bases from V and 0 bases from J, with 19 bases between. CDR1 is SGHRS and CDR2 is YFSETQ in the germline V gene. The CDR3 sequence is CASKRWAGTTSYEQYF. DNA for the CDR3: TGCGCCAGCAAACGTTGGGCCGGGACAACCTCCTACGAGCAGTACTTC.

This CDR3 is CASSYRDRESYEQYF. The CDR3 coding sequence is TGTGCCAGTAGTTATCGAGACAGGGAATCATACGAGCAGTACTTC. The rearrangement links TRBV19 to TRBJ2-7; 7 bases fit TRBD1. V shed 5 bases, J shed 4 bases, and the junction held 11 bases outside the gene matches. Germline V gene sequence: CDR1 LNHDA, CDR2 SQIVND (reference sequence). The CDR3 covers 15 residues.

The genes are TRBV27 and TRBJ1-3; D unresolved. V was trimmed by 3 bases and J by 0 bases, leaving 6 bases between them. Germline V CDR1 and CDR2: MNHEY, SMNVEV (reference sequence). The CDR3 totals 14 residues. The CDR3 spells CASSLAVSGNTIYF. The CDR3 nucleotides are TGTGCCAGCAGTTTGGCAGTCTCTGGAAACACCATATATTTT.